The table lists the clone carrying this T cell receptor beta chain with many counts. The antigen is undetermined. Germline V gene sequence: CDR1 SQVTM, CDR2 ANQGSEA. The CDR3 extends over 14 amino acids. Trimming stripped 6 bases from V and 2 bases from J, with 17 bases between. Prepared TCR beta cDNA libraries contained unique molecular identifiers. TCRdb re-called the PCR reads through MiXCR, storing one row per CDR3 protein. In the table there are around 250,000 distinct CDR3 sequences, 30% to 45% of which are singletons. These data originate in a study of post-analysis software for immune sequencing data. The study's findings and limits: F measure clustering grouped samples strongly by preparation batch. TRBV5-6, TRBV5-1 and TRBV20-1 belonged to a set of roughly five TRBV segments that were more frequent in patients than controls. For normalized Chao1 diversity, multiple sclerosis patients scored significantly lower than controls did.

The source of this sequence is a girl between 10 and 17 years old with multiple sclerosis. The J gene is TRBJ2-7, the V gene TRBV29-1, with no clear D. Material for sequencing was blood. The CDR3 sequence is CSVVTFYPTYEQYF. The CDR3 DNA reads as TGCAGCGTGGTGACATTTTACCCCACCTACGAGCAGTACTTC.